This passage covers 30 T cell receptor beta chains from one sample sequenced in a study of cytomegalovirus exposure and HLA in healthy donors. The primer mix had 60 Vbeta and 13 Jbeta primers. The table came from immunoSEQ multiplex PCR; TCRdb's copy has only in-frame clones and leaves some out. This table has some 150,000 clones, 55% to 75% appearing once. Input material: PBMCs. These receptors were collected from an older woman in good health and CMV-seropositive.

The chain uses TRBV6-6 and TRBJ2-5; 8 bases align to TRBD2. The tail of the sequence fits TRBJ2-7 better, so the J call may be wrong. The CDR3 is made up of 15 amino acids. Germline V gene data show CDR1 as MNHNY and CDR2 as SVGAGI (reference sequence). CDR3 sequence (DNA): TGTGCCAGCAGCCCAAGCGGGACTAGCTCCTACGAGCAGTACTTC. Encoded protein: CASSPSGTSSYEQYF.

In its sample, this clone was seen a few times. The chain is built from TRBV5-1 and TRBJ2-2; 14 bases map to TRBD2. The J segment lost 5 bases and the V segment lost 3 bases, leaving 6 bases of the junction unmatched. This CDR3 spans 17 amino acids. Germline V gene lookup returns CDR1 SGHRS and CDR2 YFSETQ. The CDR3, as DNA: TGCGCCAGCAGCTGGGGGACTAGCGGGAGAAAGACCGGGGAGCTGTTTTTT. It yields the protein CASSWGTSGRKTGELFF.

The genes are TRBV4-1 and TRBJ1-3; D is possibly TRBD1 (6 bases). The CDR3 has 19 residues. CDR1 is MGHRA and CDR2 is YSYEKL in the germline V gene. Trimming shortened V by 2 bases and J by 0 bases, and 20 bases separated the two germline ends. DNA of the CDR3: TGCGCCAGCAGCCAATCGGACAGTTCAAACCCCCTCTCTGGAAACACCATATATTTT. Translating it yields CASSQSDSSNPLSGNTIYF.

Regarding this clone: This same CDR3 is encoded by further DNA sequences in the sample. This chain joins TRBV7-6 and TRBJ1-4; TRBD1 agrees at 11 bases. CDR1 SGHVS and CDR2 FNYEAQ come from the germline V gene. The junction had 4 bases not matched to a gene; V was cut back by 3 bases and J by 7 bases. This CDR3 comprises 15 residues. Here the CDR3 DNA reads TGTGCCAGCAGCTTTACCGGGACAGGGGGTGAAAAACTGTTTTTT. Encoded protein: CASSFTGTGGEKLFF. The full variable domain, in which reference TRBV7-6 and TRBJ1-4 provide the parts outside the CDR3, is GAGVSQSPRYKVTKRGQDVALRCDPISGHVSLYWYRQALGQGPEFLTYFNYEAQQDKSGLPNDRFSAERPEGSISTLTIQRTEQRDSAMYRCASSFTGTGGEKLFFGSGTQLSVL.

The chain joins TRBV7-6 to TRBJ2-1; 11 bases agree with TRBD1. V lost 7 bases and J lost 7; bases outside the gene matches: 21. Germline CDR1 is SGHVS and CDR2 is FNYEAQ. The CDR3 is 19 residues long. The CDR3 sequence is CASNPGRDRGVRESNEQFF. For the CDR3, the DNA is TGTGCCAGCAACCCAGGCCGGGACAGGGGGGTCCGGGAATCAAATGAGCAGTTCTTC. The full variable domain, with the rest looked up from reference TRBV7-6 and TRBJ2-1, is GAGVSQSPRYKVTKRGQDVALRCDPISGHVSLYWYRQALGQGPEFLTYFNYEAQQDKSGLPNDRFSAERPEGSISTLTIQRTEQRDSAMYRCASNPGRDRGVRESNEQFFGPGTRLTVL.

CDR3 sequence: CASSNSRGQGYTEAFF. CDR3 nucleotides: TGTGCCAGTAGTAACAGCCGCGGACAGGGGTACACTGAAGCTTTCTTT. This chain links TRBV19 with TRBJ1-1; 9 nucleotides agree with TRBD1. The CDR3 is made up of 16 amino acids. J lost 3 bases, V lost 4 bases, and 9 bases had no gene match. Germline values: CDR1 LNHDA, CDR2 SQIVND (reference sequence).

The count of this clone is one. The V and J genes are TRBV9 and TRBJ1-2; 7 nucleotides agree with TRBD1. V shed 4 bases and J 7 bases; nucleotides not matched to a gene: 7. Germline V gene sequence: CDR1 SGDLS, CDR2 YYNGEE. The CDR3 has 13 residues. CDR3 sequence: CASSFRQGGGYTF. As DNA, the CDR3 is TGTGCCAGCAGCTTCCGACAGGGTGGTGGCTACACCTTC. The entire variable domain, with the rest obtained from reference TRBV9 and TRBJ1-2, is as follows: DSGVTQTPKHLITATGQRVTLRCSPRSGDLSVYWYQQSLDQGLQFLIQYYNGEERAKGNILERFSAQQFPDLHSELNLSSLELGDSALYFCASSFRQGGGYTFGSGTRLTVV.

The rearrangement joins TRBV7-3 to TRBJ1-1; D is ambiguous. V was shortened by 1 base and J by 5 bases, with 8 bases between the two germline ends. Germline CDR1 reads SGHTA; CDR2 reads FQGTGA. The CDR3 contains 13 residues. The CDR3 DNA reads TGTGCCAGCAGCTTAAACTCGGGGACTGAAGCTTTCTTT. Its protein is CASSLNSGTEAFF.

The CDR3 nucleotides read TGTGCCAGCTCACCGCGACAGGGAGAGAACACTGAAGCTTTCTTT. It translates to CASSPRQGENTEAFF. The chain joins TRBV18 to TRBJ1-1; 7 positions agree with TRBD1. Germline assignment: CDR1 KGHSH and CDR2 LQKENI. The V and J ends lost 3 bases and 1 base, in that order; junction bases with no gene match: 5. The CDR3 sequence is 15 residues long.

The sample holds a few counts of this clone. This chain links TRBV5-6 with TRBJ1-1, with 7 bases fitting TRBD1. J was trimmed by 4 bases and V by 3 bases; bases with no gene match: 15. Germline assignment: CDR1 SGHDT and CDR2 YYEEEE. The CDR3 sequence is 17 residues long. CDR3 nucleotide sequence: TGTGCCAGCAGCTACGGGACAGACCTTGGCAAAGGCACTGAAGCTTTCTTT. Its translation: CASSYGTDLGKGTEAFF.

The V call is TRBV7-9, the J call TRBJ1-1; 8 positions agree with TRBD1. The length of the CDR3 is 15 residues. V shed 5 bases, J shed 2 bases, and the junction held 7 bases outside the gene matches. CDR1 and CDR2 (germline): SEHNR, FQNEAQ (reference sequence). CDR3 sequence: CASSGRRGRNTEAFF. The CDR3 DNA reads TGTGCCAGCAGCGGGCGCAGGGGGCGTAACACTGAAGCTTTCTTT.

The chain employs TRBV6-1 and TRBJ2-1; maybe TRBD2 (6 bases). V lost 1 base and J 8 bases, leaving 15 bases between the germline ends. Germline CDR1 is MNHNS and CDR2 is SASEGT. The CDR3 runs to 15 residues. In DNA form, the CDR3 reads TGTGCCAGCAGTGAAGTGGGGGGAGAGGTCGATGAGCAGTTCTTC. Translating it yields CASSEVGGEVDEQFF.

This clone was observed a handful of times. The chain joins TRBV19 to TRBJ1-5; TRBD1 matches at 10 bases. J was trimmed by 6 bases and V by 9 bases; bases with no gene match: 5. CDR3 length equals 13 residues. Germline values: CDR1 LNHDA, CDR2 SQIVND (reference sequence). CDR3: CASGQGEGQPQHF. The DNA for the CDR3 is TGTGCCAGCGGACAGGGGGAAGGTCAGCCCCAGCATTTT.

This rearrangement joins TRBV27 to TRBJ2-3; 7 nucleotides line up with TRBD2. CDR3 length: 16 amino acids. CDR1 MNHEY and CDR2 SMNVEV come from the germline V gene (reference sequence). V lost 3 bases to trimming and J lost 0 bases; unmatched junction nucleotides: 6. CDR3 loop: CASSFSLAVSTDTQYF. The DNA of the CDR3 is TGTGCCAGCAGTTTCTCGCTAGCGGTTAGCACAGATACGCAGTATTTT.

The chain recombines TRBV5-1 with TRBJ2-1, with 12 bases aligning to TRBD1. CDR1 and CDR2 from the germline V gene are SGHRS and YFSETQ. Unmatched junction bases numbered 11, after V lost 5 bases and J lost 8 bases. CDR3 length: 16 residues. The CDR3 sequence is CASRLQTGQGAYEQFF. CDR3 DNA sequence: TGCGCCAGCAGACTTCAAACGGGACAGGGGGCCTATGAGCAGTTCTTC.

This rearrangement joins TRBV11-3 to TRBJ2-5; D is perhaps TRBD2 (5 bases). The V gene lost 1 base and the J gene lost 5 bases, with 8 bases spanning the gap. The CDR3 is 13 residues long. Germline loops: CDR1 SGHNT, CDR2 YENEEA. The CDR3 is CASSLVTGETQYF. The CDR3 DNA follows: TGTGCCAGCAGCTTAGTCACGGGGGAGACCCAGTACTTC.

The chain has TRBV29-1 and TRBJ2-5, with 10 bases aligning to TRBD1. TRBJ2-7 matches the DNA end more closely, so the J call is doubtful. The CDR3 loop spans 14 amino acids. In germline, CDR1 is SQVTM, CDR2 ANQGSEA. CDR3: CSVEAGQGTYEQYF. CDR3 DNA: TGCAGCGTTGAAGCGGGACAGGGGACTTACGAGCAGTACTTC.

The chain links TRBV5-4 to TRBJ1-1; D not resolved. The CDR3 has 15 residues. Germline lookup yields CDR1 SGHNT and CDR2 YYREEE (reference sequence). Trimming left V 4 bases short and J 0 bases short, with 13 bases between. CDR3 residues: CASSLQFNMNTEAFF. Written as DNA, the CDR3 is TGTGCCAGCAGCCTACAGTTCAACATGAACACTGAAGCTTTCTTT. The full variable domain, completed using reference TRBV5-4 and TRBJ1-1, is ETGVTQSPTHLIKTRGQQVTLRCSSQSGHNTVSWYQQALGQGPQFIFQYYREEENGRGNFPPRFSGLQFPNYSSELNVNALELDDSALYLCASSLQFNMNTEAFFGQGTRLTVV.

This clone has more than one count but fewer than ten. The chain recombines TRBV9 with TRBJ2-3; 10 bases fit TRBD2. Unmatched junction bases numbered 5, after V lost 3 bases and J lost 1 base. CDR1 is SGDLS and CDR2 is YYNGEE in the germline V gene. CDR3 length: 16 amino acids. CDR3 sequence: CASSAGAGGGTDTQYF. In nucleotides, the CDR3 is TGTGCCAGCAGCGCTGGAGCGGGAGGGGGCACAGATACGCAGTATTTT.

This chain uses TRBV13 with TRBJ2-7, with 7 bases fitting TRBD1. With V trimmed by 4 bases and J by 0 bases, 6 bases remained unmatched. The CDR3 has 15 residues. In germline, CDR1 is PRHDT, CDR2 FYEKMQ (reference sequence). This chain's CDR3 is CASSSGTAFSYEQYF. Here the CDR3 DNA reads TGTGCCAGCAGCTCCGGGACAGCCTTCTCCTACGAGCAGTACTTC.

The chain links TRBV5-1 to TRBJ2-1, with 14 positions matching TRBD2. This CDR3 contains 15 residues. Germline V gene sequence: CDR1 SGHRS, CDR2 YFSETQ. The V and J ends lost 7 bases and 2 bases, in that order; junction bases with no gene match: 2. The CDR3 bases are TGCGCCAGCGGGGGACTAGCGGGAGCCTACAATGAGCAGTTCTTC. Translated, it gives CASGGLAGAYNEQFF. Together with reference TRBV5-1 and TRBJ2-1, the CDR3 gives the full variable domain: KAGVTQTPRYLIKTRGQQVTLSCSPISGHRSVSWYQQTPGQGLQFLFEYFSETQRNKGNFPGRFSGRQFSNSRSEMNVSTLELGDSALYLCASGGLAGAYNEQFFGPGTRLTVL.

V usage is TRBV2 and J usage is TRBJ2-1; D remains unclear. CDR1 is SNHLY, CDR2 FYNNEI, per germline. V lost 9 bases, J lost 5 bases, and 11 bases lay in between. The CDR3 spans 12 residues. CDR3: CARRSYDNEQFF. CDR3 coding DNA: TGTGCCAGAAGGAGTTACGACAATGAGCAGTTCTTC.

This chain connects TRBV7-2 to TRBJ1-1, with D possibly matching TRBD1 (6 bases). Germline-derived CDR1 and CDR2 are SGHTA and FQGNSA. The CDR3 has 14 residues. Trimming stripped 5 bases from V and 3 bases from J, with 13 bases between. The CDR3 DNA follows: TGTGCCAGCAGCCAACTCAGGGGAGACACTGAAGCTTTCTTT. The encoded protein is CASSQLRGDTEAFF.

The CDR3 sequence: CASSPEGAHGELFF. CDR3 bases: TGTGCCAGCTCACCAGAGGGGGCGCACGGGGAGCTGTTTTTT. V usage is TRBV18 and J usage is TRBJ2-2, with 7 positions matching TRBD1. Per the germline V gene, CDR1 is KGHSH and CDR2 is LQKENI. V lost 2 bases to trimming and J lost 7 bases; unmatched junction nucleotides: 4. CDR3 length equals 14 residues.

This clone is a singleton in its sample. The chain is built from TRBV7-2 and TRBJ2-7; 10 bases map to TRBD2. V lost 5 bases to trimming and J lost 0 bases; unmatched junction nucleotides: 7. CDR3 length equals 16 residues. From germline, CDR1 is SGHTA and CDR2 FQGNSA. CDR3 nucleotides: TGTGCCAGCAGCCGTCCCGGACTAGCGGCCTCCTACGAGCAGTACTTC. It yields the protein CASSRPGLAASYEQYF.

The table lists this clone with a few counts. The chain recombines TRBV2 with TRBJ1-2; the D gene is possibly TRBD1 (6 bases). The germline gives CDR1 SNHLY, CDR2 FYNNEI. The CDR3 spans 14 residues. V was shortened by 3 bases and J by 4 bases, with 12 bases between the two germline ends. The CDR3 protein is CASSDSGTTYGYTF. DNA for the CDR3: TGTGCCAGCAGTGACTCCGGGACAACCTATGGCTACACCTTC.

This clone was counted at least ten times. The rearrangement uses TRBV27 and TRBJ2-1; TRBD1 aligns across 7 bases. Trimming took 2 bases from V and 9 from J; bases not matched to a gene: 4. The CDR3 has 13 residues. Germline V CDR1 and CDR2: MNHEY, SMNVEV (reference sequence). CDR3 DNA: TGTGCCAGCAGTTTACGGACAGGAATTGAGCAGTTCTTC. Protein product: CASSLRTGIEQFF.

The rearrangement joins TRBV29-1 to TRBJ2-7; 8 bases align to TRBD2. The CDR3 length is 19 residues. J lost 3 bases, V lost 7 bases, and 26 bases had no gene match. Germline loops: CDR1 SQVTM, CDR2 ANQGSEA. CDR3 coding DNA: TGCAGCGCAGTTATTGGAATGGGTGTAGCGGGATCGAAAGGCTACGAGCAGTACTTC. This codes for CSAVIGMGVAGSKGYEQYF.

The rearrangement uses TRBV18 and TRBJ2-1; 7 nucleotides line up with TRBD2. CDR1 is KGHSH and CDR2 is LQKENI in the germline V gene. V lost 6 bases, J lost 0 bases, and 5 bases stayed unmatched. The CDR3 loop spans 15 amino acids. The CDR3 spells CASSLRGDSYNEQFF. The CDR3 DNA follows: TGTGCCAGCTCCCTACGGGGGGACTCCTACAATGAGCAGTTCTTC.

CDR3 sequence (DNA): TGTGCCAGCAGTTTATCACCCCAGCAAGAGACCCAGTACTTC. It codes for CASSLSPQQETQYF. The chain carries TRBV28 and TRBJ2-5, with D uncertain. The CDR3 has 14 residues. Germline V gives CDR1 MDHEN, CDR2 SYDVKM. Trimming shortened V by 1 base and J by 2 bases, and 8 bases separated the two germline ends.